This is a list of T cell receptor beta chains from one sample in a study of cytomegalovirus exposure and HLA in healthy donors. The method was immunoSEQ multiplex PCR; TCRdb's version includes in-frame clones alone and lacks a portion of them. In the table there are about 190,000 clones, 70% to 75% of which are singletons. Sequenced input: PBMCs. The receptors here all came from a man aged 25-45 years in good health and CMV-seropositive. CDR3s include the opening cysteine and the closing phenylalanine or tryptophan. A D gene is named only where the DNA matches it firmly. The size entry is marked missing in some rows and otherwise reads once, few, many or a size class.

CDR3 protein: CASSSQTGGLGRNTGELFF; CDR3 DNA: TGTGCCAGCAGCTCCCAAACCGGGGGGCTCGGAAGGAACACCGGGGAGCTGTTTTTT; J gene: TRBJ2-2; D gene: .; CDR3 length: 19; clone size: .; V gene: TRBV11-2
CDR3 protein: CASSSYSSYEQYF; CDR3 DNA: TGTGCCAGCAGCTCATACTCCTCCTACGAGCAGTACTTC; J gene: TRBJ2-7; D gene: .; CDR3 length: 13; clone size: .; V gene: TRBV5-8
CDR3 protein: CASSRLAGDPYEQYF; CDR3 DNA: TGTGCCAGCAGCAGACTAGCGGGAGACCCCTACGAGCAGTACTTC; J gene: TRBJ2-7; D gene: TRBD2; CDR3 length: 15; clone size: once; V gene: TRBV11-2
CDR3 protein: CSVAPRGWSGYTF; CDR3 DNA: TGCAGCGTTGCCCCCAGGGGATGGAGTGGCTACACCTTC; J gene: TRBJ1-2; D gene: .; CDR3 length: 13; clone size: .; V gene: TRBV29-1
CDR3 protein: CASSRLGETQYF; CDR3 DNA: TGTGCCAGTAGCCGGCTCGGGGAGACCCAGTACTTC; J gene: TRBJ2-5; D gene: .; CDR3 length: 12; clone size: .; V gene: TRBV19
CDR3 protein: CASSYRVGTDTQYF; CDR3 DNA: TGTGCCAGTTCATACAGGGTTGGCACAGATACGCAGTATTTT; J gene: TRBJ2-3; D gene: .; CDR3 length: 14; clone size: many; V gene: TRBV19
CDR3 protein: CASSLDRVYGYTF; CDR3 DNA: TGTGCCAGCAGCCTCGACAGGGTTTATGGCTACACCTTC; J gene: TRBJ1-2; D gene: TRBD1; CDR3 length: 13; clone size: few; V gene: TRBV7-9
CDR3 protein: CASSPLTSAGETQYF; CDR3 DNA: TGTGCCAGCAGTCCCCTGACTAGCGCGGGGGAGACCCAGTACTTC; J gene: TRBJ2-5; D gene: TRBD2; CDR3 length: 15; clone size: .; V gene: TRBV28
CDR3 protein: CASSSNRGGQYF; CDR3 DNA: TGTGCCAGCAGCTCAAACAGGGGAGGCCAGTACTTC; J gene: TRBJ2-5; D gene: .; CDR3 length: 12; clone size: .; V gene: TRBV7-8
CDR3 protein: CASSPPGQETQYF; CDR3 DNA: TGTGCCAGCTCACCCCCGGGCCAAGAGACCCAGTACTTC; J gene: TRBJ2-5; D gene: .; CDR3 length: 13; clone size: .; V gene: TRBV18
CDR3 protein: CASSSFWNRDATNEKLFF; CDR3 DNA: TGTGCCAGCAGTTCCTTTTGGAACAGGGACGCAACTAATGAAAAACTGTTTTTT; J gene: TRBJ1-4; D gene: .; CDR3 length: 18; clone size: .; V gene: TRBV28
CDR3 protein: CASSLTRQGDQETQYF; CDR3 DNA: TGTGCCAGCAGCTTAACCCGCCAGGGGGACCAAGAGACCCAGTACTTC; J gene: TRBJ2-5; D gene: TRBD1; CDR3 length: 16; clone size: .; V gene: TRBV13
CDR3 protein: CASSLAGGSYEQYF; CDR3 DNA: TGCGCCAGCAGCTTGGCCGGGGGATCCTACGAGCAGTACTTC; J gene: TRBJ2-7; D gene: .; CDR3 length: 14; clone size: .; V gene: TRBV5-1
CDR3 protein: CASSRGTTDTQYF; CDR3 DNA: TGTGCCAGCAGCCGGGGGACGACAGATACGCAGTATTTT; J gene: TRBJ2-3; D gene: .; CDR3 length: 13; clone size: .; V gene: TRBV9
CDR3 protein: CASSEQPGLAGSYF; CDR3 DNA: TGTGCCAGCAGTGAGCAACCGGGACTAGCGGGGTCGTACTTC; J gene: TRBJ2-7; D gene: TRBD2; CDR3 length: 14; clone size: .; V gene: TRBV2
CDR3 protein: CASSYGTGNPYEQYF; CDR3 DNA: TGTGCCAGCAGTTACGGGACTGGAAACCCCTACGAGCAGTACTTC; J gene: TRBJ2-7; D gene: .; CDR3 length: 15; clone size: .; V gene: TRBV6-5
CDR3 protein: CASTSLVGGRAPTGELFF; CDR3 DNA: TGTGCCAGCACGTCTTTAGTCGGCGGGAGGGCCCCCACCGGGGAGCTGTTTTTT; J gene: TRBJ2-2; D gene: TRBD2; CDR3 length: 18; clone size: .; V gene: TRBV28
CDR3 protein: CASSQAGLGEAYEQYF; CDR3 DNA: TGTGCCAGCAGCCAGGCCGGTCTCGGGGAAGCCTACGAGCAGTACTTC; J gene: TRBJ2-7; D gene: .; CDR3 length: 16; clone size: .; V gene: TRBV4-2
CDR3 protein: CASSKAGTSEMSTDTQYF; CDR3 DNA: TGCGCCAGCAGCAAAGCCGGGACTAGCGAAATGAGCACAGATACGCAGTATTTT; J gene: TRBJ2-3; D gene: TRBD2; CDR3 length: 18; clone size: .; V gene: TRBV4-3
CDR3 protein: CAISESQVGETQYF; CDR3 DNA: TGTGCCATCAGTGAGTCGCAGGTGGGAGAGACCCAGTACTTC; J gene: TRBJ2-5; D gene: .; CDR3 length: 14; clone size: .; V gene: TRBV10-3
CDR3 protein: CASSVVEHPRGQFF; CDR3 DNA: TGTGCCAGCAGCGTAGTTGAGCACCCAAGGGGGCAGTTCTTC; J gene: TRBJ2-1; D gene: .; CDR3 length: 14; clone size: .; V gene: TRBV9
CDR3 protein: CASSFRGSTHEQFF; CDR3 DNA: TGTGCCAGCAGCTTCCGAGGGAGTACCCATGAGCAGTTCTTC; J gene: TRBJ2-1; D gene: .; CDR3 length: 14; clone size: .; V gene: TRBV5-5
CDR3 protein: CASSIGGTTNQPQHF; CDR3 DNA: TGTGCCAGTAGTATAGGGGGGACAACGAATCAGCCCCAGCATTTT; J gene: TRBJ1-5; D gene: .; CDR3 length: 15; clone size: .; V gene: TRBV19
CDR3 protein: CASSYRATGHYGYTF; CDR3 DNA: TGTGCCAGCAGCTATAGAGCGACAGGGCACTATGGCTACACCTTC; J gene: TRBJ1-2; D gene: TRBD1; CDR3 length: 15; clone size: .; V gene: TRBV27
CDR3 protein: CASSLLGLAVDTQYF; CDR3 DNA: TGTGCCAGCAGTTTATTGGGACTAGCGGTAGATACGCAGTATTTT; J gene: TRBJ2-3; D gene: TRBD2; CDR3 length: 15; clone size: once; V gene: TRBV28
CDR3 protein: CASSIRDIQYF; CDR3 DNA: TGTGCCAGTAGTATTCGGGACATTCAGTACTTC; J gene: TRBJ2-4; D gene: .; CDR3 length: 11; clone size: .; V gene: TRBV19
CDR3 protein: CSVGGGANTGELFF; CDR3 DNA: TGCAGCGTTGGAGGAGGAGCGAACACCGGGGAGCTGTTTTTT; J gene: TRBJ2-2; D gene: .; CDR3 length: 14; clone size: .; V gene: TRBV29-1
CDR3 protein: CASSLGTGISYEQYF; CDR3 DNA: TGCGCCAGCAGCCTCGGGACAGGCATATCCTACGAGCAGTACTTC; J gene: TRBJ2-7; D gene: TRBD1; CDR3 length: 15; clone size: few; V gene: TRBV5-1
CDR3 protein: CASSLGLAGVYEQYF; CDR3 DNA: TGCGCCAGCAGCTTGGGACTAGCGGGAGTGTACGAGCAGTACTTC; J gene: TRBJ2-7; D gene: TRBD2; CDR3 length: 15; clone size: .; V gene: TRBV5-1
CDR3 protein: CASSRQGAYEQYF; CDR3 DNA: TGTGCCAGCTCACGGCAGGGGGCCTACGAGCAGTACTTC; J gene: TRBJ2-7; D gene: TRBD1; CDR3 length: 13; clone size: few; V gene: TRBV18
CDR3 protein: CASSPPTGPYNEQFF; CDR3 DNA: TGCGCCAGCAGCCCTCCGACAGGGCCCTACAATGAGCAGTTCTTC; J gene: TRBJ2-1; D gene: TRBD1; CDR3 length: 15; clone size: .; V gene: TRBV4-1
CDR3 protein: CASSQTLTGHQPQHF; CDR3 DNA: TGTGCCAGCAGCCAAACCTTGACAGGGCATCAGCCCCAGCATTTT; J gene: TRBJ1-5; D gene: TRBD1; CDR3 length: 15; clone size: .; V gene: TRBV4-2
CDR3 protein: CASSLDGGHSYEQYF; CDR3 DNA: TGTGCCAGCAGCTTAGACGGCGGCCACTCCTACGAGCAGTACTTC; J gene: TRBJ2-7; D gene: .; CDR3 length: 15; clone size: .; V gene: TRBV7-9
CDR3 protein: CSSSPQGAAFYGYTF; CDR3 DNA: TGTTCCAGCAGCCCTCAGGGGGCGGCGTTCTATGGCTACACCTTC; J gene: TRBJ1-2; D gene: TRBD1; CDR3 length: 15; clone size: .; V gene: TRBV7-9
CDR3 protein: CASSYSGDRVPDEQYF; CDR3 DNA: TGTGCCAGCAGTTACTCCGGGGACAGGGTTCCGGACGAGCAGTACTTC; J gene: TRBJ2-7; D gene: TRBD1; CDR3 length: 16; clone size: .; V gene: TRBV6-5
CDR3 protein: CASSPLAGGIGEQFF; CDR3 DNA: TGTGCCAGCAGCCCACTAGCGGGAGGGATCGGTGAGCAGTTCTTC; J gene: TRBJ2-1; D gene: TRBD2; CDR3 length: 15; clone size: .; V gene: TRBV7-3
CDR3 protein: CASSLKLAGARTGELFF; CDR3 DNA: TGTGCCAGCAGCTTAAAGCTAGCGGGAGCCAGGACCGGGGAGCTGTTTTTT; J gene: TRBJ2-2; D gene: TRBD2; CDR3 length: 17; clone size: .; V gene: TRBV7-8
CDR3 protein: CAWSTGGVSISFGNTIYF; CDR3 DNA: TGTGCCTGGAGCACAGGGGGCGTCTCAATCTCCTTTGGAAACACCATATATTTT; J gene: TRBJ1-3; D gene: TRBD1; CDR3 length: 18; clone size: few; V gene: TRBV30
CDR3 protein: CAWDSLAKNIQYF; CDR3 DNA: TGTGCCTGGGACTCCTTAGCCAAAAACATTCAGTACTTC; J gene: TRBJ2-4; D gene: .; CDR3 length: 13; clone size: .; V gene: TRBV30
CDR3 protein: CASSVVAGGNMNTEAFF; CDR3 DNA: TGTGCCAGCAGTGTCGTGGCAGGGGGCAACATGAACACTGAAGCTTTCTTT; J gene: TRBJ1-1; D gene: TRBD1; CDR3 length: 17; clone size: .; V gene: TRBV2
CDR3 protein: CASSPDASAPNYGYTF; CDR3 DNA: TGTGCCAGCTCACCAGACGCGTCAGCGCCTAACTATGGCTACACCTTC; J gene: TRBJ1-2; D gene: .; CDR3 length: 16; clone size: few; V gene: TRBV18
CDR3 protein: CASSILARIPFRGKTDTQYF; CDR3 DNA: TGTGCCAGTAGTATATTAGCCCGGATACCTTTTCGCGGGAAAACAGATACGCAGTATTTT; J gene: TRBJ2-3; D gene: .; CDR3 length: 20; clone size: .; V gene: TRBV19
CDR3 protein: CASSPRADTNTEAFF; CDR3 DNA: TGTGCCAGCTCACCACGGGCCGATACTAACACTGAAGCTTTCTTT; J gene: TRBJ1-1; D gene: .; CDR3 length: 15; clone size: .; V gene: TRBV18
CDR3 protein: CASSLGFVAYEQYF; CDR3 DNA: TGTGCCAGCAGCCTAGGGTTCGTCGCGTACGAGCAGTACTTC; J gene: TRBJ2-7; D gene: .; CDR3 length: 14; clone size: .; V gene: TRBV7-2
CDR3 protein: CAWGGPGGETQYF; CDR3 DNA: TGTGCCTGGGGGGGTCCGGGGGGAGAGACCCAGTACTTC; J gene: TRBJ2-5; D gene: TRBD2; CDR3 length: 13; clone size: .; V gene: TRBV30
CDR3 protein: CASRAGGGGAYNEQFF; CDR3 DNA: TGCGCCAGCAGGGCCGGGGGCGGGGGGGCCTACAATGAGCAGTTCTTC; J gene: TRBJ2-1; D gene: TRBD2; CDR3 length: 16; clone size: .; V gene: TRBV5-1
CDR3 protein: CASSAGLAGDFQETQYF; CDR3 DNA: TGCGCCAGCAGCGCCGGACTAGCGGGAGATTTCCAAGAGACCCAGTACTTC; J gene: TRBJ2-5; D gene: TRBD2; CDR3 length: 17; clone size: .; V gene: TRBV5-1
CDR3 protein: CASRRQEIHTDTQYF; CDR3 DNA: TGTGCCAGCAGAAGACAGGAGATCCACACAGATACGCAGTATTTT; J gene: TRBJ2-3; D gene: .; CDR3 length: 15; clone size: .; V gene: TRBV16
CDR3 protein: CASSLGINGELFF; CDR3 DNA: TGCGCCAGCAGCTTGGGTATAAACGGGGAGCTGTTTTTT; J gene: TRBJ2-2; D gene: .; CDR3 length: 13; clone size: .; V gene: TRBV5-1
CDR3 protein: CASGEDGGKLFF; CDR3 DNA: TGTGCCAGCGGGGAGGATGGCGGAAAACTGTTTTTT; J gene: TRBJ1-4; D gene: .; CDR3 length: 12; clone size: .; V gene: TRBV27
CDR3 protein: CASSLPNRGGYNEQFF; CDR3 DNA: TGTGCCAGCAGTTTACCCAACAGGGGAGGTTACAATGAGCAGTTCTTC; J gene: TRBJ2-1; D gene: .; CDR3 length: 16; clone size: .; V gene: TRBV27
CDR3 protein: CSSSPGGAEAFF; CDR3 DNA: TGTTCCAGCAGCCCAGGGGGCGCTGAAGCTTTCTTT; J gene: TRBJ1-1; D gene: TRBD1; CDR3 length: 12; clone size: once; V gene: TRBV7-9
CDR3 protein: CASSPQQGHTGELFF; CDR3 DNA: TGTGCCAGCAGCCCCCAGCAGGGGCACACCGGGGAGCTGTTTTTT; J gene: TRBJ2-2; D gene: .; CDR3 length: 15; clone size: .; V gene: TRBV9
CDR3 protein: CASSRDRGRVRHEQYF; CDR3 DNA: TGTGCCAGCAGCCGGGACAGGGGGCGCGTTAGGCACGAGCAGTACTTC; J gene: TRBJ2-7; D gene: TRBD1; CDR3 length: 16; clone size: .; V gene: TRBV11-2
CDR3 protein: CASSPQAGGSTDTQYF; CDR3 DNA: TGTGCCAGCTCACCTCAAGCGGGGGGGAGCACAGATACGCAGTATTTT; J gene: TRBJ2-3; D gene: TRBD2; CDR3 length: 16; clone size: .; V gene: TRBV18